Below are 10 T cell receptor beta chains sequenced from a single sample in a study of human T cells and chemical hapten exposure (dated by TCRdb to 2020 to 2023). Total RNA was extracted from unfractionated whole blood that had been collected in Tempus Blood RNA tubes. The library was made by 5' RACE. Instrument on record: Illumina MiSeq. Through fastp at Q25 and MiXCR, TCRdb rebuilt clones from the public reads, retaining in-frame beta chains. Duplicate CDR3 protein sequences are folded into a single record with the most common DNA and genes. A total of some 78,000 distinct CDR3 sequences appear in this sample, more than 7% of them only once. The ten largest account for over 2% of the sample. These receptors all stem from a male donor in good health.

The rearrangement joins TRBV5-1 to TRBJ1-5; D perhaps matches TRBD1 (5 bases). Trimming left V 0 bases short and J 2 bases short, with 12 bases between. CDR3 length equals 16 residues. CDR1 SGHRS and CDR2 YFSETQ come from the germline V gene. CDR3 sequence (DNA): TGCGCCAGCAGCTTGGGAGTGGTAGGGGGCAATCAGCCCCAGCATTTT. This sequence encodes CASSLGVVGGNQPQHF.

This clonotype was seen many times. This chain connects TRBV29-1 to TRBJ1-1; D is perhaps TRBD1 (5 bases). The germline CDR1 and CDR2 sequences are SQVTM and ANQGSEA. The CDR3 has 12 residues. Trimming removed 7 bases at V and 0 bases at J, with 9 bases between. The CDR3 loop is CSATDLNTEAFF. The CDR3, as DNA: TGCAGCGCGACAGACCTGAACACTGAAGCTTTCTTT.

This clonotype was counted at least ten times. V gene TRBV4-1 combines with J gene TRBJ1-1, with D perhaps TRBD1 (6 bases). CDR3 length equals 16 residues. The V end lost 1 base, the J end lost 3 bases, and 15 bases lay between the germline ends. Germline V gene sequence: CDR1 MGHRA, CDR2 YSYEKL. CDR3: CASSQAGGPKDTEAFF. CDR3 DNA sequence: TGCGCCAGCAGCCAAGCTGGGGGCCCGAAGGACACTGAAGCTTTCTTT.

This clonotype came up a few times. The chain links TRBV20-1 to TRBJ2-7; D gene unclear. CDR1 and CDR2 from the germline V gene are DFQATT and SNEGSKA (reference sequence). Trimming stripped 3 bases from V and 0 bases from J, with 9 bases between. The CDR3 has 13 amino acids. The CDR3 nucleotides read TGCAGTGCTAGGCGGCAAAGCTCCTACGAGCAGTACTTC. Amino acid sequence: CSARRQSSYEQYF.

This clonotype has a handful of counts. The chain links TRBV5-1 to TRBJ1-2; D gene unclear. The CDR3 is made up of 15 amino acids. Trimming left V 0 bases short and J 3 bases short, with 12 bases between. The germline V gene has CDR1 SGHRS and CDR2 YFSETQ. The CDR3 here is CASSLDGSGDYGYTF. The DNA of the CDR3 is TGCGCCAGCAGCTTGGACGGAAGTGGAGACTATGGCTACACCTTC.

In its sample, this clonotype was seen many times. CDR3 bases: TGCAGCGTTGACCCCAACCGGGTCGGGTACAATGAGCAGTTCTTC. Protein: CSVDPNRVGYNEQFF. The chain links TRBV29-1 to TRBJ2-1; D not certain. V lost 3 bases and J 4 bases, leaving 16 bases between the germline ends. The CDR3 length is 15 residues. CDR1 and CDR2 from the germline V gene are SQVTM and ANQGSEA.

In this sample, this clonotype turned up many times. V and J are TRBV5-4 and TRBJ2-1; 13 bases are a match to TRBD2. The length of the CDR3 is 18 residues. Germline-derived CDR1 and CDR2 are SGHNT and YYREEE (reference sequence). J was trimmed by 7 bases and V by 3 bases; bases with no gene match: 13. CDR3 in DNA: TGTGCCAGCAGCTCGCCCGGGACTAGCGGGATCTTGAAGAATGAGCAGTTCTTC. This translates into CASSSPGTSGILKNEQFF.

The J gene is TRBJ2-1, the V gene TRBV7-2, with 7 bases lining up with TRBD1. J was trimmed by 9 bases and V by 4 bases; bases with no gene match: 12. Looked up from germline, CDR1 is SGHTA and CDR2 is FQGNSA. The CDR3 has 15 residues. CDR3 nucleotides: TGTGCCAGCAGCTCCTACAGGGAAGGGGGCGGTGAGCAGTTCTTC. It is translated as CASSSYREGGGEQFF.

This clonotype occurred many times. The CDR3 DNA reads TGTGCCAGCAGCGCCGGGACAGCCAGCACAGATACGCAGTATTTT. Translated, it gives CASSAGTASTDTQYF. This chain joins TRBV7-9 and TRBJ2-3; 7 bases map to TRBD1. From germline, CDR1 is SEHNR and CDR2 FQNEAQ (reference sequence). The CDR3 extends over 15 amino acids. V gave up 5 bases and J gave up 0 bases; unmatched junction bases: 5.

The chain links TRBV6-5 to TRBJ1-1, with D possibly TRBD1 on 5 matching bases. Trimming removed 6 bases at V and 4 bases at J, with 15 bases between. The CDR3 totals 14 residues. CDR1 and CDR2 (germline): MNHEY, SVGAGI. CDR3 nucleotide sequence: TGTGCCAGCAGGCAATTCGGGGCGGGCACTGAAGCTTTCTTT. Its translation is CASRQFGAGTEAFF.